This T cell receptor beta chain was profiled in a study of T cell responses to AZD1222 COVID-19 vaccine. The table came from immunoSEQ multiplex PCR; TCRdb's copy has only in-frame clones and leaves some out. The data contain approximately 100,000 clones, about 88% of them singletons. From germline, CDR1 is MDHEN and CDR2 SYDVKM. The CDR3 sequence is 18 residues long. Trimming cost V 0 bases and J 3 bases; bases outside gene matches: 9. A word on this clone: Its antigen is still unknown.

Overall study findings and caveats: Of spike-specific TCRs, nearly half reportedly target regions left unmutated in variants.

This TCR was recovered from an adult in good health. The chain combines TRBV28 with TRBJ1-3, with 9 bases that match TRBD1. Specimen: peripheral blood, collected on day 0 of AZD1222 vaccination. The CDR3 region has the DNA TGTGCCAGCAGTTTATGGCCTCCACAGGGGGCCAATGGAAACACCATATATTTT. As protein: CASSLWPPQGANGNTIYF.